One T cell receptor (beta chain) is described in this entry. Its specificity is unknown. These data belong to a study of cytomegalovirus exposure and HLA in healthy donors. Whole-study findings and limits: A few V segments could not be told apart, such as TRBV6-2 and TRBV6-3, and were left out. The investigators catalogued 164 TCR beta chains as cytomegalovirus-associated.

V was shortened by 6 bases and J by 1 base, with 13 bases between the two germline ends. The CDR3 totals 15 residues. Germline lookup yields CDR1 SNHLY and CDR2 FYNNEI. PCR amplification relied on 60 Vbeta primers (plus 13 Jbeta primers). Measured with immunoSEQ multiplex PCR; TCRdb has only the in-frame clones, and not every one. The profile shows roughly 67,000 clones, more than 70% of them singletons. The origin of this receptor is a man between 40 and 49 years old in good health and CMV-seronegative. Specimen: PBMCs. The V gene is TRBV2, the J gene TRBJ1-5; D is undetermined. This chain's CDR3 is CASSGETVSNQPQHF. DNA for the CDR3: TGTGCCAGCAGCGGGGAAACAGTGAGCAATCAGCCCCAGCATTTT.